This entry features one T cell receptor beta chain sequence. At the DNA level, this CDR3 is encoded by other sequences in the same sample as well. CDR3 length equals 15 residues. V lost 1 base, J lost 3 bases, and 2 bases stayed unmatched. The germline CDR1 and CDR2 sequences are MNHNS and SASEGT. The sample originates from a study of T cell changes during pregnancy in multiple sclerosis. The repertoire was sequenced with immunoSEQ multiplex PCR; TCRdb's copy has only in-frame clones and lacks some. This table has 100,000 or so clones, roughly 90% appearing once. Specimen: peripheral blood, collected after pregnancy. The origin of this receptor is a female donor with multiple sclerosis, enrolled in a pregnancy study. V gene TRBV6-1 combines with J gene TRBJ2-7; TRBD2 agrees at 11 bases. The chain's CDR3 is CASSEGTSGLYEQYF. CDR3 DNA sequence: TGTGCCAGCAGTGAAGGGACTAGCGGGCTCTACGAGCAGTACTTC.